This TCR beta chain emerged from a study of T cell changes during pregnancy in multiple sclerosis. In germline, CDR1 is SQVTM, CDR2 ANQGSEA. Trimming at V came to 7 bases and at J to 0 bases, leaving 6 bases not matched to a gene. The length of the CDR3 is 14 residues. Produced via immunoSEQ multiplex PCR; TCRdb's table is partial and in-frame only. Seen here are around 77,000 clones, around 91% observed once, and the top ten hold approximately 0.71%. This sequence joins TRBV29-1 and TRBJ2-5; 9 positions match TRBD2. This sample comprised peripheral blood, obtained in the third trimester of pregnancy. The sequence derives from a female donor in good health, enrolled as a control in a pregnancy study. The CDR3 DNA reads TGCAGCGCCTGCGGACTAGCGCACCAAGAGACCCAGTACTTC. Protein: CSACGLAHQETQYF.